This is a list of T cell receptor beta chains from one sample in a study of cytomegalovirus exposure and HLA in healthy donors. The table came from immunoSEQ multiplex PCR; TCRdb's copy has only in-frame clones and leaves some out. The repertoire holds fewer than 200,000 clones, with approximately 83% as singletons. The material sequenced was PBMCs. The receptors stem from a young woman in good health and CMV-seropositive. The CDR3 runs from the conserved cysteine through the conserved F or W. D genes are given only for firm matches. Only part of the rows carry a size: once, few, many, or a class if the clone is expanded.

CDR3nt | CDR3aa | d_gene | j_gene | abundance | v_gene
TGTGCCAGCAGCTTAACAGGGGACCAAGAGACCCAGTACTTC | CASSLTGDQETQYF | NA | TRBJ2-5 | NA | TRBV7-3
TGCGCCAGCAGCCAGGGTCACAATCAGCCCCAGCATTTT | CASSQGHNQPQHF | NA | TRBJ1-5 | once | TRBV5-1
TGTGCCAGCAGTTTGAGACAGGGGTCTGGCTACACCTTC | CASSLRQGSGYTF | TRBD1 | TRBJ1-2 | NA | TRBV27
TGTGCCAGCAGGCCGTCGGGACAGACCTACGAGCAGTACTTC | CASRPSGQTYEQYF | TRBD1 | TRBJ2-7 | NA | TRBV6-5
TGTGCCAGCAGCTCCCTCGGGAGGGGGGGAGCCAAAAACATTCAGTACTTC | CASSSLGRGGAKNIQYF | TRBD2 | TRBJ2-4 | NA | TRBV13
TGTGCCAGCAGTTGGAGGGACAGGGGTTTGCGGGGTTCTAGGAACGAGCAGTACTTC | CASSWRDRGLRGSRNEQYF | TRBD1 | TRBJ2-7 | NA | TRBV28
TGTGCCAGCAGCACCCAGTACAGAATAGCTAATGAAAAACTGTTTTTT | CASSTQYRIANEKLFF | NA | TRBJ1-4 | NA | TRBV21-1
TGCGCCAGCAGCTTTGGCGGGGGGCGGGTAAAGGATACGCAGTATTTT | CASSFGGGRVKDTQYF | TRBD2 | TRBJ2-3 | NA | TRBV5-1
TGTGCCAGCAGCTTATCTGGCCCCTACGAGCAGTACTTC | CASSLSGPYEQYF | NA | TRBJ2-7 | few | TRBV7-8
TGCGCCAGCAGCTGGCGGGACCTAAACACCGGGGAGCTGTTTTTT | CASSWRDLNTGELFF | NA | TRBJ2-2 | NA | TRBV5-1
TGTGCCAGCAGCTCCCGGACTTCGGATACCTATGGCTACACCTTC | CASSSRTSDTYGYTF | NA | TRBJ1-2 | NA | TRBV2
TGCGCCAGCGGTCAGACTGGAATTACAGATACGCAGTATTTT | CASGQTGITDTQYF | NA | TRBJ2-3 | NA | TRBV10-1
TGTGCCAGCAGCGTGGCCGGGACTACATACAATGAGCAGTTCTTC | CASSVAGTTYNEQFF | TRBD2 | TRBJ2-1 | NA | TRBV9